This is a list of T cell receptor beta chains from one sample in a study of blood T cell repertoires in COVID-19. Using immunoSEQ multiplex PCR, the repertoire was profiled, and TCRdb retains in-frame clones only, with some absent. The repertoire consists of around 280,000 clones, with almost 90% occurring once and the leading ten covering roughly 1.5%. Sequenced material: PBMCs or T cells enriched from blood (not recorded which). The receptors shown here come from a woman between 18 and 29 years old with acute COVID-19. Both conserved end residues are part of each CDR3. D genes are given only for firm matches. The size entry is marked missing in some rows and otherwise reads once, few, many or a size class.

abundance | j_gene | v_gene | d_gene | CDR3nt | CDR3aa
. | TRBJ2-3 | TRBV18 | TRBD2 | TGTGCCAGCTCACCACGCACGCTGGGGGTGGTAGCGGGAGCAGATACGCAGTATTTT | CASSPRTLGVVAGADTQYF
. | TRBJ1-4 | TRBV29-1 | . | TGCAGCGTAAGCCGTGACAGAAAACTGTTTTTT | CSVSRDRKLFF
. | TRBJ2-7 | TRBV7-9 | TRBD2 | TGTGCCAGCAGCTGGAGCGGGAGTAAGTCCTACGAGCAGTACTTC | CASSWSGSKSYEQYF
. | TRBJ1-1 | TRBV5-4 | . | TGTGCCAGCAGTGTGCTTTGGGGGCTGGAGAACACTGAAGCTTTCTTT | CASSVLWGLENTEAFF
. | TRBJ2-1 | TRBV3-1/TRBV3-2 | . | TGTGCCAGCAGCCAAGACGGGGGGCCCTACCCCTACAATGAGCAGTTCTTC | CASSQDGGPYPYNEQFF
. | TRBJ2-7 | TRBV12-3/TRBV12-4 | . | TGTGCCAGCAACTTAGGGGGCTACGAGCAGTACTTC | CASNLGGYEQYF
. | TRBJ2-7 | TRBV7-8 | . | TGTGCCAGCAGCTTAGTCTACAGCCGCGAGCAGTACTTC | CASSLVYSREQYF
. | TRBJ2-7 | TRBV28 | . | TGTGCCAGCACGATGCGGGGCGCCTCCTACGAGCAGTACTTC | CASTMRGASYEQYF
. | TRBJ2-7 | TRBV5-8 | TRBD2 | TGTGCCAGCAGCCCCTGGGGGGGTTACGAGCAGTACTTC | CASSPWGGYEQYF
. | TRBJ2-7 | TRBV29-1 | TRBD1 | TGCAGCGTTGAGGACAGGGGGCGCGAGCAGTACTTC | CSVEDRGREQYF
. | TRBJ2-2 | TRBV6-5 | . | TGTGCCAGCAGTTACGTGGGCCCCCTGGCCGGGGAGCTGTTTTTT | CASSYVGPLAGELFF
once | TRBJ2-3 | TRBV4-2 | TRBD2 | TGTGCCAGCAGCCAAGCGGCGGGAGATCCCACAGATACGCAGTATTTT | CASSQAAGDPTDTQYF
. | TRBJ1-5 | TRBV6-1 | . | TGTGCCAGCAGTGACGAGGTTCGGAGGCCCCAGCATTTT | CASSDEVRRPQHF
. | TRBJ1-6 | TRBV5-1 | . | TGCGCCAGCAGCTTGGGCACAGGAAACATGGCCCTCCACTTT | CASSLGTGNMALHF
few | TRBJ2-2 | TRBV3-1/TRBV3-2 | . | TGTGCCAGCAGCCGGAGTGAGACCGGGGAGCTGTTTTTT | CASSRSETGELFF
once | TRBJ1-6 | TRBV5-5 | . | TGTGCCAGCAGCTGGAGCGGATCACCCCTCCACTTT | CASSWSGSPLHF
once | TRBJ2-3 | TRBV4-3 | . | TGCGCCAGCAGCCAAGACAGGGTCGGCAATACGCAGTATTTT | CASSQDRVGNTQYF
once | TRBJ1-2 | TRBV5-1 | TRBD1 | TGCGCCAGCAGCCCAGGACAGGATAGATACTATGGCTACACCTTC | CASSPGQDRYYGYTF
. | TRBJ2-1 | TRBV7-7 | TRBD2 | TGTGCCAGCAGCCCCCGTAGTAGCGGGAGGGGACGGAATGAGCAGTTCTTC | CASSPRSSGRGRNEQFF
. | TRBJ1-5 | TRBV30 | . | TGTGCCTGGAGTGTAGTAGGGGTGGTGCAGCCCCAGCATTTT | CAWSVVGVVQPQHF
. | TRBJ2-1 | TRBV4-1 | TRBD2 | TGCGCCAGCAGCCACGGGCTAGCGGGAGGAGGTAGCTCCTACAATGAGCAGTTCTTC | CASSHGLAGGGSSYNEQFF
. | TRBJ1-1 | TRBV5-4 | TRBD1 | TGTGCCAGCAGCGCTGGACCGGGACAGAGGACTGAAGCTTTCTTT | CASSAGPGQRTEAFF
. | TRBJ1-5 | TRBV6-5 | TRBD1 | TGTGCCAGCAACGACAGGGGGCGCGGCAATCAGCCCCAGCATTTT | CASNDRGRGNQPQHF
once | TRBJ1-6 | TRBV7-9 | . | TGTGCCAGCAGCTTAGGAGATTCACCCCTCCACTTT | CASSLGDSPLHF
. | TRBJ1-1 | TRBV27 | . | TGTGCCAGCAGTTTGTCAAGGGCGGGCGACACTGAAGCTTTCTTT | CASSLSRAGDTEAFF
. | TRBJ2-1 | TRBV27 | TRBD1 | TGTGCCAGCAGTTTATCCGGACAGGGAGGCCTAGCGACCTACTACAATGAGCAGTTCTTC | CASSLSGQGGLATYYNEQFF
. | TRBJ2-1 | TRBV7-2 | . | TGTGCCAGTACAAATCTAGCACCGGGGAGGCAGTTCTTC | CASTNLAPGRQFF
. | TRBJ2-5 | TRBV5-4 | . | TGTGCCAGCAGCTTGAACAGCCAAGAGACCCAGTACTTC | CASSLNSQETQYF
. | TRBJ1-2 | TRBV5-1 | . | TGCGCCAGCAGCGCGCGCACACGGGATAACTATGGCTACACCTTC | CASSARTRDNYGYTF
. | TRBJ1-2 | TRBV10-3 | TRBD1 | TGTGCCATCAGTGTCGGGACAGCGAACTATGGCTACACCTTC | CAISVGTANYGYTF
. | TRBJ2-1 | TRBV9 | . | TGTGCCAGCAGCGAGGGGGGAGGGCGGTACAATGAGCAGTTCTTC | CASSEGGGRYNEQFF
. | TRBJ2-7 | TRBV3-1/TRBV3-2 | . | TGTGCCAGCAGCCAAGAACCCCAGCCAGGGATAACCTACGAGCAGTACTTC | CASSQEPQPGITYEQYF
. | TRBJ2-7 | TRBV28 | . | TGTGCCAGCAGTTTGGAGGGAGCCGGGGGCGAGCAGTACTTC | CASSLEGAGGEQYF
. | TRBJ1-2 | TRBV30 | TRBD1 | TGTGCCTGGGGGGGTCAGGGGGCTCGTGGCTACACCTTC | CAWGGQGARGYTF
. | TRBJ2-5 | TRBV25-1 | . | TGTGCCAGCAGTGAATGGGGGGAGGCGCAAGAGACCCAGTACTTC | CASSEWGEAQETQYF
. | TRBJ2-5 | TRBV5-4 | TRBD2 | TGTGCCAGCAGCTCTAGCGGGAGAGGGGAGACCCAGTACTTC | CASSSSGRGETQYF
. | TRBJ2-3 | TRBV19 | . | TGTGCCAGTAGTGCCCCAGGGCGAACCCTCAATACGCAGTATTTT | CASSAPGRTLNTQYF
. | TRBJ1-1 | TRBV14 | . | TGTGCCAGCAGTCACCTTACCGACAGGCGATCTTTCTTT | CASSHLTDRRSFF
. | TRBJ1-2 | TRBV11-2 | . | TGTGCCAGCAGCCACGGGATTCGGGGTGGCTACACCTTC | CASSHGIRGGYTF
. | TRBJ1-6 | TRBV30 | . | TGTGCCTGGAGTGTCGACAGGATTCAGCCCCTCCACTTT | CAWSVDRIQPLHF
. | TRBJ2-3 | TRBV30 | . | TGTGCCGGGGCCCTCAGGGATACGCAGTATTTT | CAGALRDTQYF
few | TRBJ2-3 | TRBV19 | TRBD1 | TGTGCCAGTAGTCGGACAGGGGGCAGAGGCACAGATACGCAGTATTTT | CASSRTGGRGTDTQYF
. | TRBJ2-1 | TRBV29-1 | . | TGCAGCGCAACAAGTACCTACAATGAGCAGTTCTTC | CSATSTYNEQFF
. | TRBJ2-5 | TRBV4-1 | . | TGCGCCAGCAGCCAAGAGCACCGGGAGACCCAGTACTTC | CASSQEHRETQYF
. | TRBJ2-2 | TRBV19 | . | TGTGCCAGTATGTGGACTTTCAACACCGGGGAGCTGTTTTTT | CASMWTFNTGELFF
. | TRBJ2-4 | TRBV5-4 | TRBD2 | TGTGCCAGCAGCTTGGGGGCGGGAGATGGGGTGGCCAAAAACATTCAGTACTTC | CASSLGAGDGVAKNIQYF
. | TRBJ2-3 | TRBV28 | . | TGTGCCAGCACTACTGCGGGCGGACTGAACACAGATACGCAGTATTTT | CASTTAGGLNTDTQYF
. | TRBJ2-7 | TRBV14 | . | TGTGCCAGCAGCCAAGACCCCGTCTACGAGCAGTACTTC | CASSQDPVYEQYF
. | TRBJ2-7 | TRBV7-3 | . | TGTGCCAGCAGCTTAGGGGGGACGTACGAGCAGTACTTC | CASSLGGTYEQYF
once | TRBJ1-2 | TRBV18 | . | TGTGCCAGCTCACCAACAGACAACTATGGCTACACCTTC | CASSPTDNYGYTF
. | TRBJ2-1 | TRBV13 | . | TGTGCCAGCAGCCCGACAGAGAGCTCCTACAATGAGCAGTTCTTC | CASSPTESSYNEQFF
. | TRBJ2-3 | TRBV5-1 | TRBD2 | TGCGCCAGCACCCGGCTAGCGGGCATTCTAGATACGCAGTATTTT | CASTRLAGILDTQYF
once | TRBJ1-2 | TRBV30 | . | TGTGCCTGGAGTGTACCTCACCCGGGGGGAGACTATGGCTACACCTTC | CAWSVPHPGGDYGYTF